This TCR beta chain was captured in a study of CD8 T cells in Susac syndrome. With random hexamers, roughly 0.5 to 1 ug RNA was reverse transcribed. TCRdb recomputed calls from the immunoSEQ multiplex PCR reads with MiXCR, one row per CDR3 protein. The profile covers hundreds of thousands of distinct CDR3 sequences, with nearly 97% appearing a single time and 0.085% to 0.095% taken by the ten largest. From germline, CDR1 is DFQATT and CDR2 SNEGSKA (reference sequence). The V end was cut by 6 bases, the J end by 1 base, with 12 bases between. CDR3 length equals 13 residues. Sequenced: CD4+ T cells from PBMCs. This sequence was found in a human donor with multiple sclerosis. The J gene is TRBJ1-1, the V gene TRBV20-1; no definite D call. CDR3 in amino acids: CSAQEGPNTEAFF. In DNA, the CDR3 is TGCAGTGCCCAAGAAGGGCCGAACACTGAAGCTTTCTTT.